What follows are 23 T cell receptor beta chains derived from one specimen sequenced in a study of blood T cell repertoires in COVID-19. Measured with immunoSEQ multiplex PCR; TCRdb has only the in-frame clones, and not every one. The sample includes 150,000 to 200,000 clones, roughly nine tenths of them seen just once. Specimen: peripheral blood. The receptors were sampled from a man between 18 and 35 years old who had recovered from COVID-19.

V is TRBV25-1 and J is TRBJ1-3; D is possibly TRBD1 (5 bases). V lost 3 bases to trimming and J lost 4 bases, with 10 bases between them. The CDR3 runs 14 residues. CDR1 and CDR2 (germline): MGHDK, SYGVNS. The CDR3 DNA follows: TGTGCCAGCAGTGACCGACAGTTGGGAAACACCATATATTTT. Translation: CASSDRQLGNTIYF.

This chain uses TRBV7-6 with TRBJ1-4; 9 positions agree with TRBD1. CDR1 is SGHVS and CDR2 is FNYEAQ in the germline V gene. The CDR3 spans 15 residues. V lost 4 bases, J lost 10 bases, and 10 bases stayed unmatched. The CDR3 sequence is CASSSRQGGSAKLFF. The CDR3, as DNA: TGTGCCAGCAGCTCCCGACAGGGGGGTTCAGCAAAACTGTTTTTT. Full variable domain (remainder filled in from reference TRBV7-6 and TRBJ1-4): GAGVSQSPRYKVTKRGQDVALRCDPISGHVSLYWYRQALGQGPEFLTYFNYEAQQDKSGLPNDRFSAERPEGSISTLTIQRTEQRDSAMYRCASSSRQGGSAKLFFGSGTQLSVL.

This chain links TRBV6-2 or TRBV6-3 with TRBJ1-6, with 7 bases matching TRBD1. Germline V gene data show CDR1 as MNHEY and CDR2 as SVGEGT. With 6 bases clipped from V and 5 bases from J, the junction kept 7 bases outside the gene matches. The CDR3 is 15 amino acids. The CDR3 DNA is TGTGCCAGCAGCACCTCGACAGGGCATAATTCACCCCTCCACTTT. Translated: CASSTSTGHNSPLHF.

This clone was detected a few times. The V call is TRBV5-6, the J call TRBJ1-3, with TRBD1 identical over 7 bases. This CDR3 has 16 residues. The germline CDR1 and CDR2 sequences are SGHDT and YYEEEE. V lost 4 bases to trimming and J lost 0 bases; unmatched junction nucleotides: 7. The CDR3: CASSALTGASGNTIYF. CDR3 DNA sequence: TGTGCCAGCAGCGCCCTAACAGGGGCCTCTGGAAACACCATATATTTT.

V gene TRBV10-2 combines with J gene TRBJ1-5; D might be TRBD1 (6 bases). The CDR3 extends over 15 amino acids. Germline V gene data show CDR1 as WSHSY and CDR2 as SAAADI. V was clipped by 7 bases and J by 0 bases, with 13 bases between them. This CDR3 reads CASKQGANSNQPQHF. For the CDR3, the DNA is TGCGCCAGCAAACAGGGCGCAAATAGCAATCAGCCCCAGCATTTT.

The V gene is TRBV5-8, the J gene TRBJ1-2; D not resolved. CDR1 SGHTS and CDR2 YDEGEE come from the germline V gene. This CDR3 has 13 residues. Between the trimmed V and J ends, which lost 0 bases and 13 bases, there was a span of 16 bases. The CDR3 DNA reads TGTGCCAGCAGCTTGGCACACCTTATGGAGGGCACCTTC. As protein: CASSLAHLMEGTF. Drawing the rest from reference TRBV5-8 and TRBJ1-2, the complete variable domain is EAGVTQSPTHLIKTRGQQATLRCSPISGHTSVYWYQQALGLGLQFLLWYDEGEERNRGNFPPRFSGRQFPNYSSELNVNALELEDSALYLCASSLAHLMEGTFGSGTRLTVV.

This chain uses TRBV20-1 with TRBJ2-3; TRBD1 is a possible D gene (6 bases). The CDR3 covers 14 residues. Germline CDR1 and CDR2: DFQATT and SNEGSKA (reference sequence). Trimming stripped 3 bases from V and 6 bases from J, with 16 bases between. DNA for the CDR3: TGCAGTGCTAGTGGGGGCGACGTTATGGATACGCAGTATTTT. It encodes CSASGGDVMDTQYF.

This chain uses TRBV28 with TRBJ2-3; 9 nucleotides line up with TRBD2. The CDR3 loop spans 15 amino acids. The germline V gene has CDR1 MDHEN and CDR2 SYDVKM. Trimming removed 6 bases from V and 0 bases from J; junction bases left unmatched: 4. CDR3 sequence reads: CASSPTSGSTDTQYF. CDR3 nucleotides: TGTGCCAGCAGCCCGACTAGCGGTAGCACAGATACGCAGTATTTT.

The chain couples TRBV7-2 to TRBJ1-6; the D gene is possibly TRBD1 (5 bases). Trimming removed 5 bases at V and 7 bases at J, with 15 bases between. Germline-derived CDR1 and CDR2 are SGHTA and FQGNSA. The CDR3 runs to 15 residues. CDR3 DNA sequence: TGTGCCAGCAGCCCCGAAGACAGAGGAAATTCACCCCTCCACTTT. It codes for CASSPEDRGNSPLHF.

The chain employs TRBV5-1 and TRBJ2-7, with D possibly being TRBD2 (5 bases). Per germline, CDR1 SGHRS and CDR2 YFSETQ. The CDR3 runs 16 residues. Trimming took 4 bases from V and 0 from J, leaving 17 bases between them. The CDR3 loop is CASSPSTPGSSYEQYF. CDR3 DNA: TGCGCCAGCAGCCCCTCCACGCCGGGAAGCTCCTACGAGCAGTACTTC.

The rearrangement joins TRBV7-9 to TRBJ2-7; possible D gene TRBD2, 6 bases. V lost 1 base and J lost 0, with 10 bases in between. Germline V lookup: CDR1 SEHNR, CDR2 FQNEAQ (reference sequence). The CDR3 runs to 15 residues. Here the CDR3 DNA reads TGTGCCAGCAGCTTAGTAGCGGCGAGCTCCTACGAGCAGTACTTC. Amino acid sequence: CASSLVAASSYEQYF.

The V call is TRBV19, the J call TRBJ1-2; TRBD1 matches 7 bases. V lost 10 bases, J lost 2 bases, and 4 bases stayed unmatched. CDR1 LNHDA and CDR2 SQIVND come from the germline V gene (reference sequence). CDR3 length: 12 residues. CDR3 nucleotides: TGTGCCACCGACAGGGCAAACTATGGCTACACCTTC. It is translated as CATDRANYGYTF.

The V gene is TRBV28, the J gene TRBJ1-6; 9 positions match TRBD1. The CDR3 sequence is 15 residues long. V lost 2 bases, J lost 9 bases, and 5 bases stayed unmatched. Germline loops: CDR1 MDHEN, CDR2 SYDVKM. The CDR3 DNA is TGTGCCAGCAGTTTACCTGGACAGGGGAGTTCACCCCTCCACTTT. This sequence encodes CASSLPGQGSSPLHF. Full variable domain (rest looked up from reference TRBV28 and TRBJ1-6): DVKVTQSSRYLVKRTGEKVFLECVQDMDHENMFWYRQDPGLGLRLIYFSYDVKMKEKGDIPEGYSVSREKKERFSLILESASTNQTSMYLCASSLPGQGSSPLHFGNGTRLTVT.

V is TRBV6-5 and J is TRBJ2-3; 7 bases are shared with TRBD2. J gave up 4 bases and V 2 bases, and 9 bases lay outside the gene matches. The V gene's germline CDR1 is MNHEY and CDR2 SVGAGI. The CDR3 contains 16 residues. In DNA, the CDR3 is TGTGCCAGCAGTTACCTTGGCGGGAGTAGGGCAGATACGCAGTATTTT. Translation gives CASSYLGGSRADTQYF.

The chain carries TRBV30 and TRBJ1-5; D might be TRBD1 (6 bases). CDR3 length: 15 amino acids. V was pared by 3 bases and J by 0 bases, with 12 bases between. Germline V lookup: CDR1 GTSNPN, CDR2 SVGIG (reference sequence). In DNA, the CDR3 is TGTGCCTGGAGCCCCGGACAGCTTAGCAATCAGCCCCAGCATTTT. As protein: CAWSPGQLSNQPQHF.

The V gene is TRBV29-1, the J gene TRBJ1-2, with D hard to call. V lost 4 bases, J lost 3 bases, and 21 bases lay in between. Germline V gives CDR1 SQVTM, CDR2 ANQGSEA. CDR3 length equals 16 residues. The CDR3 DNA reads TGCAGCGTTGGATCGGTCGAGGGCACTGGATACTATGGCTACACCTTC. It specifies CSVGSVEGTGYYGYTF. Looking up the rest from reference TRBV29-1 and TRBJ1-2 gives the full variable domain: SAVISQKPSRDICQRGTSLTIQCQVDSQVTMMFWYRQQPGQSLTLIATANQGSEATYESGFVIDKFPISRPNLTFSTLTVSNMSPEDSSIYLCSVGSVEGTGYYGYTFGSGTRLTVV.

The chain joins TRBV19 to TRBJ2-7; 12 bases align to TRBD1. V shed 3 bases and J 6 bases; nucleotides not matched to a gene: 6. Germline values: CDR1 LNHDA, CDR2 SQIVND (reference sequence). The CDR3 is made up of 15 amino acids. CDR3 DNA sequence: TGTGCCAGTAGTATTCCGGGACAGGGGGCCGTCGAGCAGTACTTC. Protein sequence: CASSIPGQGAVEQYF.

This clone was recorded once. The chain couples TRBV20-1 to TRBJ1-2; D unclear. Germline V lookup: CDR1 DFQATT, CDR2 SNEGSKA (reference sequence). The CDR3 loop spans 9 amino acids. CDR3 in DNA: TGCAGCGGTGGCTATGGCTACACCTTC. It yields the protein CSGGYGYTF.

The chain couples TRBV28 to TRBJ1-6; TRBD1 is a possible D gene (6 bases). V lost 3 bases, J lost 0 bases, and 12 bases lay in between. This CDR3 is built from 17 residues. CDR1 is MDHEN, CDR2 SYDVKM, per germline. CDR3 DNA: TGTGCCAGCAGTTTTGGGAGGGGGGGCTCCTATAATTCACCCCTCCACTTT. This codes for CASSFGRGGSYNSPLHF.

The CDR3 reads CASSYGRSDTEAFF. In DNA form, the CDR3 reads TGTGCCAGCAGTTACGGGAGGTCGGACACTGAAGCTTTCTTT. This chain joins TRBV6-5 and TRBJ1-1; unclear D gene. CDR1 and CDR2 from the germline V gene are MNHEY and SVGAGI. The CDR3 has 14 amino acids. Trimming removed 2 bases at V and 3 bases at J, with 10 bases between.

There are a few counts of this clone. The chain has TRBV24-1 and TRBJ2-6; a weak D match, TRBD1 (5 bases). CDR1 is KGHDR, CDR2 SFDVKD, per germline. Between the trimmed V and J ends, which lost 4 bases and 4 bases, there was a span of 10 bases. The CDR3 is 15 residues long. CDR3 region: CATSEQGSGANVLTF. The CDR3 bases are TGTGCCACCAGTGAGCAGGGCTCCGGGGCCAACGTCCTGACTTTC.

Of note for this clone: The junction departs from the called germline gene at one end, perhaps through a read error. The V gene is TRBV7-7, the J gene TRBJ1-1, with D possibly being TRBD1 (6 bases). CDR3 size: 13 residues. In germline, CDR1 is SSHAT, CDR2 FNYEAQ (reference sequence). CDR3 in amino acids: CASSLTQGTEAFF. CDR3 DNA sequence: TGTGCTAGCAGCCTAACACAGGGCACTGAAGCTTTCTTT.

The chain couples TRBV6-6 to TRBJ2-1; 7 bases match TRBD2. CDR1 and CDR2 (germline): MNHNY, SVGAGI (reference sequence). V lost 0 bases, J lost 7 bases, and 6 bases stayed unmatched. The CDR3 length is 15 residues. CDR3 sequence reads: CASSYSRERQNEQFF. CDR3 bases: TGTGCCAGCAGTTACTCGCGGGAGCGACAAAATGAGCAGTTCTTC.